These T cell receptor beta chains were read from a single sample in a study of siplizumab effects on memory and regulatory T cells. Antigens of these TCRs are unknown. This table comes from immunoSEQ multiplex PCR, and its TCRdb copy is limited to in-frame clones, with some not included. The sample lists 4,900 or so clones; about 50% were seen once. The sample consisted of CFSE-low (dividing) CD8+ T cells sorted from an allogeneic mixed lymphocyte reaction. The receptors derive from a human donor in good health; the cells came from an allogeneic mixed lymphocyte reaction. Some clones in this sample may be carry-over from other donors' samples. The conserved cysteine and the conserved F or W are not part of the CDR3 here. Each record gives: CDR3 protein, clone size, V gene, D gene, J gene. D genes are given only for firm matches. Clone size appears in some rows only: once, few, many, or a class for an expanded clone.

ASSYPLGFYEQY,-,TRBV6-6,-,TRBJ2-7
ASTLMTGNQPQH,few,TRBV10-1,TRBD1,TRBJ1-5
ASSVGLSYEQY,-,TRBV9,-,TRBJ2-7
ASSYGGRSTDTQY,few,TRBV6-5,-,TRBJ2-3
ASSSAGTGSGEQF,-,TRBV28,TRBD1,TRBJ2-1
ASNDSHQKTQY,-,TRBV28,-,TRBJ2-5
ASSFRLAGSYNEQF,-,TRBV7-2,TRBD2,TRBJ2-1
ASSFPPRPQH,-,TRBV28,-,TRBJ1-5
ASDRREGPFGTEAF,-,TRBV5-5,-,TRBJ1-1
ASSIQDGGANTQY,-,TRBV19,-,TRBJ2-3
ASSPWTDPGAEQY,few,TRBV19,-,TRBJ2-7
ASSLTVQGELF,-,TRBV27,-,TRBJ2-2
ASSFLGSAYNEQF,-,TRBV7-2,-,TRBJ2-1
ASSEYFGYEQY,-,TRBV25-1,-,TRBJ2-7
ASSIASGRAEQY,few,TRBV19,-,TRBJ2-7
SVDAGTAGDYGYT,-,TRBV29-1,TRBD1,TRBJ1-2
ASSLFSSFYNEQF,few,TRBV28,-,TRBJ2-1
ASSLVGREQY,-,TRBV5-1,-,TRBJ2-7
ASSFRDRGLGGYT,medium-sized,TRBV28,TRBD1,TRBJ1-2
ASSPKRGANDGYT,few,TRBV18,-,TRBJ1-2
ASSITGAGAEQY,-,TRBV28,TRBD1,TRBJ2-7
ASTFEGAGELF,-,TRBV7-9,-,TRBJ2-2
ASSTTGLAGDEQF,-,TRBV2,TRBD2,TRBJ2-1
ASSQMGQGAGQPQH,-,TRBV4-1,TRBD1,TRBJ1-5
ASSSTGGVLDTQY,-,TRBV6-6,TRBD1,TRBJ2-3
ASSYRRVQGQETQY,-,TRBV6-5,-,TRBJ2-5
ASSFVTDSEQY,few,TRBV27,-,TRBJ2-7
ASSPNEPGPEQF,few,TRBV18,-,TRBJ2-1
ASSTGTGAYEQY,-,TRBV28,-,TRBJ2-7
ASSFVWGAQETQY,-,TRBV27,-,TRBJ2-5
AAGRGENTGELF,-,TRBV7-9,-,TRBJ2-2
ASSFTSGARGGYT,-,TRBV5-6,-,TRBJ1-2
ASSEAGLSLQETQY,few,TRBV6-1,-,TRBJ2-5